A selection of T cell receptor beta chains follows, all from one sample in a study of PD-1 blockade in mismatch repair-deficient tumors. TCRdb keeps only in-frame clones here, not all; method: immunoSEQ multiplex PCR. The sample shows tens of thousands of clones, 81% of them seen only once. This material consisted of peripheral blood, taken 12 weeks after starting pembrolizumab. The receptors come from an adult with mismatch repair-deficient cancer. CDR3s leave out the opening cysteine and the closing phenylalanine or tryptophan. Each record gives: V gene, J gene, CDR3 length, CDR3 protein.

TRBV11-1	TRBJ2-5	13	ASSLAGLVRGTQY
TRBV5-8	TRBJ1-1	9	ASRWGAQAF
TRBV5-6	TRBJ2-3	10	ASSRSPDTQY
TRBV29-1	TRBJ2-1	10	SVDGVVNEQF
TRBV27	TRBJ1-2	10	ASSSGQGSYT
TRBV7-6	TRBJ2-7	11	ASSLGVGTEQY
TRBV18	TRBJ2-3	12	ASSPAIHTDTQY
TRBV30	TRBJ2-5	11	AWSVLVGETQY
TRBV23-1	TRBJ1-1	12	ASSQEGGASEAF
TRBV7-3	TRBJ2-1	12	ASSFRDFFDEQF
TRBV9	TRBJ1-1	13	ASSVDSRVNTEAF
TRBV7-3	TRBJ1-2	12	ASSLSGTNYGYT
TRBV6-8	TRBJ1-3	13	ASSARDFSGNTIY
TRBV27	TRBJ2-3	10	ASSSLGDTQY
TRBV6-6	TRBJ2-2	9	ASMNTGELF
TRBV7-3	TRBJ1-2	10	ASSLRGYGYT
TRBV6-4	TRBJ2-3	15	ASSDSWGGSSTDTQY
TRBV25-1	TRBJ2-3	11	ASSAGFTDTQY
TRBV21-1	TRBJ2-1	14	ASGRRKRAGVGEQF
TRBV7-8	TRBJ2-5	11	ASYTGRQETQY
TRBV11-1	TRBJ2-3	14	ASSLLSGGSTDTQY
TRBV4-3	TRBJ2-5	13	ASSQDDRGGETQY
TRBV11-2	TRBJ2-1	14	ASSLNWGETYNEQF
TRBV27	TRBJ2-3	14	ASSFRLAGPTDTQY
TRBV2	TRBJ2-1	11	ASSEDRGNEQF
TRBV10-2	TRBJ2-7	12	ASSDQGGAYEQY
TRBV19	TRBJ2-1	13	ASSLTSGTPNEQF
TRBV7-3	TRBJ1-2	13	ASSSGPGTLYGYT
TRBV6-5	TRBJ2-7	12	ATFPPGGSYEQY
TRBV7-2	TRBJ2-5	13	ASSLEQGYQETQY
TRBV5-5	TRBJ1-5	15	ASSPMRTGVSNQPQH
TRBV10-2	TRBJ2-2	13	ASSGRQGGTGELF
TRBV2	TRBJ2-1	13	ASSEAGQGSREQF
TRBV10-3	TRBJ2-7	13	ASKRERSSSYEQY
TRBV6-5	TRBJ2-7	13	ASSSIAGSSYEQY
TRBV18	TRBJ2-7	12	ASSPAGRAYEQY
TRBV7-8	TRBJ2-5	13	ASSTRLAGAETQY
TRBV4-3	TRBJ2-3	15	ASSQDLPGLAGARKY
TRBV18	TRBJ2-5	11	ASSPGAVETQY
TRBV7-2	TRBJ1-5	12	ASSSRGGNQPQH
TRBV5-6	TRBJ2-7	12	ASSQLQGGYEQY
TRBV5-1	TRBJ2-7	12	ASTGRPYSYEQY